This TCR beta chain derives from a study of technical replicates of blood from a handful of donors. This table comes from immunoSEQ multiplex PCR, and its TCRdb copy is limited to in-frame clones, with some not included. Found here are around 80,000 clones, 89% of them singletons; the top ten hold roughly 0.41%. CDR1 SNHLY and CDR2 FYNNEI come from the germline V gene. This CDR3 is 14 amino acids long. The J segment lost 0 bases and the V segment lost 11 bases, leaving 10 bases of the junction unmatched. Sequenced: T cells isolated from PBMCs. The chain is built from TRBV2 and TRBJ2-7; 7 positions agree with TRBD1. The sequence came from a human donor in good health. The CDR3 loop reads CAGGQRFTSYEQYF. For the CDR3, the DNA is TGTGCCGGGGGACAGCGCTTTACCTCCTACGAGCAGTACTTC.